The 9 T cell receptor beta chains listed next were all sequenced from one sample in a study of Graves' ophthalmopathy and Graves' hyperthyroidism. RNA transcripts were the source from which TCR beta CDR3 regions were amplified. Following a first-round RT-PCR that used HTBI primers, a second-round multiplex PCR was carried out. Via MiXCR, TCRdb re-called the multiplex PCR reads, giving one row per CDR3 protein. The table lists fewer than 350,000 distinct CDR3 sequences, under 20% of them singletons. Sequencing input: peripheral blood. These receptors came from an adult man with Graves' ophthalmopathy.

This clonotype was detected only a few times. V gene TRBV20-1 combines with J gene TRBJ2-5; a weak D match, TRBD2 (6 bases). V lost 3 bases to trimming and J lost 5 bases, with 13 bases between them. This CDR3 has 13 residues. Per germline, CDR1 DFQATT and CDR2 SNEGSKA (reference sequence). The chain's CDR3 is CSASGGLGETQYF. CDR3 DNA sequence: TGCAGTGCTAGCGGGGGACTGGGGGAGACCCAGTACTTC.

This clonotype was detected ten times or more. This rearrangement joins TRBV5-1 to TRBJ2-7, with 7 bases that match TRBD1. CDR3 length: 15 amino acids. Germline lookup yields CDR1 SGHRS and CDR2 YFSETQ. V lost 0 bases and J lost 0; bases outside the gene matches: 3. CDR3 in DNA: TGCGCCAGCAGCTTGGAGGACAGGATCTCCTACGAGCAGTACTTC. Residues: CASSLEDRISYEQYF.

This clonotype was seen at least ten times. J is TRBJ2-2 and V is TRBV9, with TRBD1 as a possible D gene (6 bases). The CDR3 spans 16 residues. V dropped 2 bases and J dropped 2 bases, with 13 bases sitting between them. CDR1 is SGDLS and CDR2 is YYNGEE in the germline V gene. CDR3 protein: CASSVTGTTNTGELFF. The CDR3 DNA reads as TGTGCCAGCAGCGTCACCGGGACAACTAACACCGGGGAGCTGTTTTTT.

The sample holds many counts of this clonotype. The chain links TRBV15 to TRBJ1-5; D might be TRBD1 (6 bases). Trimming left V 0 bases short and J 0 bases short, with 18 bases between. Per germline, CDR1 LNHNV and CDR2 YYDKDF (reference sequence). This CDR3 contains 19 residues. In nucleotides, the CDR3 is TGTGCCACCAGCAGAGATTTAGGAGCAGGGGTGTATAGCAATCAGCCCCAGCATTTT. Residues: CATSRDLGAGVYSNQPQHF.

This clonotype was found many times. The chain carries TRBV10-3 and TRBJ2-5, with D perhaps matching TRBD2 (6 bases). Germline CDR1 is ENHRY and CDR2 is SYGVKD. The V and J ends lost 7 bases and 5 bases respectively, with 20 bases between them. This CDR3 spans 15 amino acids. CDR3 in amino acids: CAIMPGSGAAETQYF. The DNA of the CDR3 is TGTGCCATCATGCCCGGGAGCGGAGCCGCGGAGACCCAGTACTTC.

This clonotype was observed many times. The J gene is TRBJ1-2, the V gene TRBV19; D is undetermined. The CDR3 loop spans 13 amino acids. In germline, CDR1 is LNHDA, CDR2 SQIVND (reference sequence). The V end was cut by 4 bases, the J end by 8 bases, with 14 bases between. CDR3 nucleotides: TGTGCCAGTAGTACAGGCGGAGGAGAGGGCTACACCTTC. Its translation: CASSTGGGEGYTF.

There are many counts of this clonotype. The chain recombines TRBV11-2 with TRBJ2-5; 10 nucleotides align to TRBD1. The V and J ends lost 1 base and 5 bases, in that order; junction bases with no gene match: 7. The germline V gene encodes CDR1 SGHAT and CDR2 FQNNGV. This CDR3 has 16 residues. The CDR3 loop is CASSLGTGGVLETQYF. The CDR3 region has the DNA TGTGCCAGCAGCTTAGGGACAGGGGGTGTCTTGGAGACCCAGTACTTC.

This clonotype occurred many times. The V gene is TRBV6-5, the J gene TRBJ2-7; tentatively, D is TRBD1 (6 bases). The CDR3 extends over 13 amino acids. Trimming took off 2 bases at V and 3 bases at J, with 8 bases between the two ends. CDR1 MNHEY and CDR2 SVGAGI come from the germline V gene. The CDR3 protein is CASSYRRGYEQYF. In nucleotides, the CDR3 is TGTGCCAGCAGTTACCGCAGGGGCTACGAGCAGTACTTC.

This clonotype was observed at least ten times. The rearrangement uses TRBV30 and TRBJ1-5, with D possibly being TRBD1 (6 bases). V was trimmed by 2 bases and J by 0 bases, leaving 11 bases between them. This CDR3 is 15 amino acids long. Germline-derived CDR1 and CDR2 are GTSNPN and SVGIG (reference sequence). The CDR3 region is CAWSPGDYSNQPQHF. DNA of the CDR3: TGTGCCTGGAGTCCAGGGGACTATAGCAATCAGCCCCAGCATTTT.